The clone carrying this T cell receptor (beta chain) has just one count. The data belong to a study of technical replicates of blood from a handful of donors. This CDR3 is 15 amino acids long. The V gene's germline CDR1 is GTSNPN and CDR2 SVGIG (reference sequence). V dropped 0 bases and J dropped 7 bases, with 19 bases sitting between them. Method: immunoSEQ multiplex PCR; TCRdb's copy keeps in-frame clones and lacks some. The repertoire has tens of thousands of clones, roughly 92% of them found once; the top ten carry about 4.6%. Source material: PBMCs. The chain uses TRBV30 and TRBJ2-7, with D perhaps TRBD2 (6 bases). The receptor was derived from a human donor in good health. Some clones in this sample may be carry-over from other donors' samples. The DNA for the CDR3 is TGTGCCTGGAGTGTTCTTGGTTTAGCGGCGGGGGAGCAGTACTTC. Its translation is CAWSVLGLAAGEQYF.